This T cell receptor (beta chain) was identified during a study of EBV T-cell therapy then PD-1 blockade in nasopharyngeal carcinoma. Data came from immunoSEQ multiplex PCR; TCRdb stores just in-frame clones and leaves some out. The table records tens of thousands of clones, 82% of them present only once. Trimming removed 6 bases from V and 5 bases from J, with 14 bases in between. CDR3 length: 14 amino acids. Germline lookup yields CDR1 MNHEY and CDR2 SVGEGT. As regards this clone: As yet, its antigen is unknown.

Specified treatment: AdE1-LMPpoly-expanded autologous EBV-specific T-cell therapy followed by anti-PD-1 nivolumab. The TCR originated in a man aged 40-55 years with nasopharyngeal carcinoma. The chain joins TRBV6-2 or TRBV6-3 to TRBJ1-5; D is perhaps TRBD1 (6 bases). This specimen consisted of CD8+ T cells from blood, obtained at day -245 from a patient whose treatment included autologous EBV-specific T cells and nivolumab. The CDR3: CASSEGTLHQPQHF. DNA for the CDR3: TGTGCCAGCAGCGAGGGGACACTCCATCAGCCCCAGCATTTT.